Each of the 20 T cell receptor beta chains below was sequenced from the same sample in a study of cytomegalovirus exposure and HLA in healthy donors. Profiling relied on immunoSEQ multiplex PCR, and the TCRdb table lists in-frame clones only, not all of them. The table has approximately 280,000 clones, 80% to 90% seen once. The material sequenced was PBMCs. These receptors all stem from a woman aged 18-35 years in good health and CMV-seronegative.

The chain employs TRBV19 and TRBJ2-5; 9 bases align to TRBD2. The CDR3 length is 16 residues. CDR1 is LNHDA and CDR2 is SQIVND in the germline V gene (reference sequence). Germline trimming cut 5 bases from V and 4 bases from J; bases unmatched to any gene: 11. The CDR3 coding sequence is TGTGCCAGTAGTCGAAATAGCGGGAGTGTTCGAGAGACCCAGTACTTC. The encoded protein is CASSRNSGSVRETQYF.

This rearrangement joins TRBV27 to TRBJ2-1; 9 nucleotides line up with TRBD2. Germline CDR1 MNHEY, CDR2 SMNVEV (reference sequence). This CDR3 is 16 amino acids long. V shed 6 bases, J shed 1 base, and the junction held 7 bases outside the gene matches. In nucleotides, the CDR3 is TGTGCCAGCAGCGTCCTGACTAGCGGATCCTACAATGAGCAGTTCTTC. It codes for CASSVLTSGSYNEQFF.

This chain joins TRBV4-1 and TRBJ1-5; D may be TRBD1 (5 bases). CDR1 and CDR2 from the germline V gene are MGHRA and YSYEKL. V shed 0 bases and J shed 3 bases, with 9 bases lying between them. The length of the CDR3 is 15 residues. This chain's CDR3 is CASSQEGGDNQPQHF. The CDR3 nucleotides read TGCGCCAGCAGCCAAGAAGGAGGGGACAATCAGCCCCAGCATTTT.

The chain recombines TRBV5-6 with TRBJ2-7; a weak D match, TRBD1 (6 bases). V lost 0 bases and J 9 bases, leaving 13 bases between the germline ends. Germline-derived CDR1 and CDR2 are SGHDT and YYEEEE. This CDR3 contains 13 residues. CDR3 DNA: TGTGCCAGCAGCTTGGGGACAGAATGGGGGCAGTACTTC. The encoded protein is CASSLGTEWGQYF.

This chain joins TRBV20-1 and TRBJ2-7; D remains unclear. The CDR3 spans 11 residues. Trimming left V 2 bases short and J 3 bases short, with 5 bases between. Per germline, CDR1 DFQATT and CDR2 SNEGSKA (reference sequence). The DNA of the CDR3 is TGCAGTGCTAGACGGAGCTACGAGCAGTACTTC. Its translation is CSARRSYEQYF.

CDR3: CASSRQGSAGYTF. In DNA, the CDR3 is TGTGCCAGTAGCCGACAGGGATCTGCTGGCTACACCTTC. The chain links TRBV19 to TRBJ1-2; 7 nucleotides match TRBD1. The CDR3 runs to 13 residues. J was trimmed by 7 bases and V by 6 bases; bases with no gene match: 8. Germline V gives CDR1 LNHDA, CDR2 SQIVND (reference sequence).

The rearrangement uses TRBV5-1 and TRBJ2-7; no firm D call. Trimming removed 4 bases from V and 5 bases from J, with 13 bases in between. The CDR3 runs to 13 residues. CDR1 and CDR2 (germline): SGHRS, YFSETQ. The CDR3 sequence: CASSPLRANEQYF. The CDR3 DNA is TGCGCCAGCAGCCCATTGAGAGCCAACGAGCAGTACTTC.

The rearrangement uses TRBV18 and TRBJ2-7, with D tentatively TRBD1 (5 bases). Trimming left V 2 bases short and J 4 bases short, with 9 bases between. CDR1 is KGHSH and CDR2 is LQKENI in the germline V gene. This CDR3 region has 13 residues. CDR3 sequence: CASSPGQEYEQYF. In nucleotides, the CDR3 is TGTGCCAGCTCACCAGGACAAGAATACGAGCAGTACTTC. Variable domain in full (rest from reference TRBV18 and TRBJ2-7): NAGVMQNPRHLVRRRGQEARLRCSPMKGHSHVYWYRQLPEEGLKFMVYLQKENIIDESGMPKERFSAEFPKEGPSILRIQQVVRGDSAAYFCASSPGQEYEQYFGPGTRLTVT.

The chain uses TRBV10-2 and TRBJ2-7; 9 nucleotides agree with TRBD2. Germline V lookup: CDR1 WSHSY, CDR2 SAAADI. This CDR3 has 14 residues. Unmatched junction bases numbered 6, after V lost 4 bases and J lost 5 bases. CDR3 amino acids: CASSGAGGPHEQYF. CDR3 in DNA: TGCGCCAGCAGTGGGGCGGGAGGGCCCCACGAGCAGTACTTC.

The chain employs TRBV6-6 and TRBJ1-2; D unclear. Germline V gene lookup returns CDR1 MNHNY and CDR2 SVGAGI (reference sequence). V dropped 6 bases and J dropped 3 bases, with 8 bases sitting between them. This CDR3 is 12 amino acids long. The CDR3 DNA reads TGTGCCAGCAGCCCTCAGGACTATGGCTACACCTTC. It specifies CASSPQDYGYTF.

The chain joins TRBV9 to TRBJ1-1; maybe TRBD1 (6 bases). CDR3 length equals 15 residues. Germline lookup yields CDR1 SGDLS and CDR2 YYNGEE. V was cut by 4 bases and J by 3 bases, with 16 bases left in between. DNA for the CDR3: TGTGCCAGCAGCCCCTGGGGACAAGGGGACACTGAAGCTTTCTTT. This gives the protein CASSPWGQGDTEAFF.

The chain employs TRBV9 and TRBJ1-1, with TRBD1 matching over 9 bases. Germline CDR1 and CDR2: SGDLS and YYNGEE. This CDR3 is built from 14 residues. J gave up 2 bases and V 5 bases, and 4 bases lay outside the gene matches. CDR3 in DNA: TGTGCCAGCAGGGGGGACAGGGAAAACACTGAAGCTTTCTTT. It encodes CASRGDRENTEAFF.

The genes are TRBV10-3 and TRBJ2-7; 13 bases match TRBD2. This CDR3 region has 15 residues. V gave up 4 bases and J gave up 7 bases; unmatched junction bases: 7. Germline loops: CDR1 ENHRY, CDR2 SYGVKD. Written as DNA, the CDR3 is TGTGCCATCAGTGGACTAGCGGGAGGACAGAGGGAGCAGTACTTC. Protein sequence: CAISGLAGGQREQYF.

The V call is TRBV2, the J call TRBJ1-5; 9 nucleotides line up with TRBD1. Germline V gene sequence: CDR1 SNHLY, CDR2 FYNNEI. The CDR3 is made up of 15 amino acids. V dropped 6 bases and J dropped 1; count of bases not matched to a gene: 4. This chain's CDR3 is CASSGGQGSNQPQHF. The CDR3 DNA is TGTGCCAGCAGCGGGGGACAGGGAAGCAATCAGCCCCAGCATTTT.

The J gene is TRBJ2-7, the V gene TRBV9; 10 bases match TRBD1. Trimming cost V 6 bases and J 3 bases; bases outside gene matches: 9. The CDR3 is made up of 15 amino acids. The germline gives CDR1 SGDLS, CDR2 YYNGEE. The CDR3 nucleotides are TGTGCCAGCAACGAAGAGGGGGACAGGGGCTACGAGCAGTACTTC. It yields the protein CASNEEGDRGYEQYF.

This clone was counted only a few times. This chain uses TRBV7-2 with TRBJ1-5; no reliable D call. V was trimmed by 2 bases and J by 0 bases, leaving 5 bases between them. Germline CDR1 and CDR2: SGHTA and FQGNSA. The CDR3 has 14 amino acids. CDR3: CASSLTVSNQPQHF. CDR3 DNA sequence: TGTGCCAGCAGCTTAACGGTTAGCAATCAGCCCCAGCATTTT.

The V call is TRBV10-3, the J call TRBJ2-2; D not resolved. V was pared by 0 bases and J by 5 bases, with 7 bases between. This CDR3 comprises 14 residues. Germline CDR1 ENHRY, CDR2 SYGVKD. The CDR3, as DNA: TGTGCCATCAGTGAGTCACCCGGGACCGGGGAGCTGTTTTTT. As protein: CAISESPGTGELFF.

The rearrangement uses TRBV7-2 and TRBJ2-1; 11 bases are shared with TRBD2. The germline V gene encodes CDR1 SGHTA and CDR2 FQGNSA. Losses at the gene ends were 5 bases for V and 6 bases for J; bases not matched to a gene: 6. The CDR3 is 15 residues long. This CDR3 reads CASSGGLAVINEQFF. DNA for the CDR3: TGTGCCAGCAGCGGGGGACTAGCGGTGATCAATGAGCAGTTCTTC.

The gene calls are TRBV7-9 and TRBJ1-2; D is ambiguous. This CDR3 is built from 15 residues. The V gene's germline CDR1 is SEHNR and CDR2 FQNEAQ (reference sequence). Trimming cost V 2 bases and J 4 bases, with 14 bases left between them. CDR3 in DNA: TGTGCCAGCAGCTTAAAGCCGATTCCTGTCTATGGCTACACCTTC. Encoded protein: CASSLKPIPVYGYTF.

This clone appeared once. The chain combines TRBV7-6 with TRBJ2-5; D might be TRBD1 (6 bases). Per germline, CDR1 SGHVS and CDR2 FNYEAQ. Trimming removed 4 bases from V and 2 bases from J, with 14 bases in between. The CDR3 contains 15 residues. CDR3 amino acids: CASSSLGQLQETQYF. The DNA for the CDR3 is TGTGCCAGCAGCTCACTAGGACAGCTTCAAGAGACCCAGTACTTC.